The T cell receptor beta chain under discussion was sequenced for a study of control samples from healthy donors and cancer patients. Germline CDR1 MNHEY, CDR2 SVGAGI. This CDR3 contains 15 residues. The junction had 2 bases not matched to a gene; V was cut back by 3 bases and J by 2 bases. The data were produced by immunoSEQ multiplex PCR, yet TCRdb's version contains in-frame clones alone and is incomplete. This table has about 130,000 clones, around 92% appearing once. This chain uses TRBV6-5 with TRBJ2-7; 12 bases match TRBD2. Sequenced sample: blood. This receptor was identified in a woman in her fifties or sixties in good health. CDR3 coding DNA: TGTGCCAGCAGTTATTCTAGCGGGAGGGCCTACGAGCAGTACTTC. Its protein product is CASSYSSGRAYEQYF.